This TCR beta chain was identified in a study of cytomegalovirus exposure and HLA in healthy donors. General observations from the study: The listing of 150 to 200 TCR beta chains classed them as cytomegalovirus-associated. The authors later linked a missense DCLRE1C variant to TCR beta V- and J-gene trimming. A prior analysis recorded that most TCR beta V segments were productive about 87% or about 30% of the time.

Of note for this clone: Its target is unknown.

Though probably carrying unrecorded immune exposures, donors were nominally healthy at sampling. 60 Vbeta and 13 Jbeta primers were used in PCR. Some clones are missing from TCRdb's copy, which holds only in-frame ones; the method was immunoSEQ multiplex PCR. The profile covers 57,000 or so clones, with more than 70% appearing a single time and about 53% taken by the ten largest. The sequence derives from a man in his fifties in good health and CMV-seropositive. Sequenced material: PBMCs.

Here the CDR3 DNA reads TGTGCCACCAGCAGAGAATGGGGCGCGTCCGGGGAGCTGTTTTTT. Protein product: CATSREWGASGELFF. This chain links TRBV15 with TRBJ2-2, with D perhaps TRBD1 (5 bases). CDR1 is LNHNV, CDR2 YYDKDF, per germline (reference sequence). This CDR3 region has 15 residues. V was shortened by 0 bases and J by 6 bases, with 11 bases between the two germline ends.